The 5 T cell receptor beta chains below all came from one sample that was sequenced in a study of T cell responses to AZD1222 COVID-19 vaccine. Measured with immunoSEQ multiplex PCR; TCRdb has only the in-frame clones, and not every one. The table lists 150,000 to 200,000 clones, nearly 95% of them singletons, with 2.3% in the top ten. Sequencing used peripheral blood, obtained on day 0 of AZD1222 vaccination. The receptor source for this set is an adult in good health.

V and J are TRBV3-1 (or the pseudogene TRBV3-2) and TRBJ2-1, with 10 nucleotides matching TRBD1. The V and J ends lost 6 bases and 3 bases, in that order; junction bases with no gene match: 2. The CDR3 loop spans 14 amino acids. The germline V gene has CDR1 LGHDT and CDR2 YNNKEL (reference sequence). The DNA of the CDR3 is TGTGCCAGCAGTCGGGACAGGGGCTACAATGAGCAGTTCTTC. Its protein product is CASSRDRGYNEQFF.

The chain employs TRBV4-1 and TRBJ2-7, with 7 nucleotides matching TRBD2. From germline, CDR1 is MGHRA and CDR2 YSYEKL. Germline trimming cut 1 base from V and 3 bases from J; bases unmatched to any gene: 9. The length of the CDR3 is 16 residues. This chain's CDR3 is CASSQVPRGRVYEQYF. The CDR3 bases are TGCGCCAGCAGCCAAGTACCCCGTGGGAGGGTCTACGAGCAGTACTTC.

J is TRBJ1-3 and V is TRBV27, with D perhaps TRBD1 (5 bases). Germline V lookup: CDR1 MNHEY, CDR2 SMNVEV (reference sequence). This CDR3 spans 14 amino acids. V was pared by 4 bases and J by 6 bases, with 13 bases between. This CDR3 is CASSSGALVNTIYF. Written as DNA, the CDR3 is TGTGCCAGCAGTTCCGGGGCCCTCGTAAACACCATATATTTT.

This rearrangement joins TRBV5-1 to TRBJ2-2; D not resolved. CDR1 and CDR2 (germline): SGHRS, YFSETQ. The CDR3 covers 13 residues. V was cut by 4 bases and J by 4 bases, with 8 bases left in between. CDR3 loop: CASSAESTGELFF. The CDR3 bases are TGCGCCAGCAGCGCGGAGAGCACCGGGGAGCTGTTTTTT.

The chain employs TRBV6-4 and TRBJ2-2; D unclear. The CDR3 covers 14 residues. Trimming took 6 bases from V and 3 from J, leaving 11 bases between them. Germline V CDR1 and CDR2: MRHNA, SNTAGT. CDR3 amino acids: CASRNGPDTGELFF. As DNA, the CDR3 is TGTGCCAGCAGAAACGGACCCGACACCGGGGAGCTGTTTTTT.